This paragraph reports one TCR beta chain. This CDR3 comprises 14 residues. Trimming at V came to 5 bases and at J to 2 bases, leaving 3 bases not matched to a gene. Original data processing: How many nucleated cells were present was estimated from reference gene primer amplification. Generated by immunoSEQ multiplex PCR, the TCRdb table keeps only in-frame clones and is missing some. That table is the source of V, J and clone size, and D and trimming were worked out from the DNA. The top ten clones hold over 2.5% of a sample with about 400,000 clones, more than 75% of them seen once. This entry is derived from a study of blood T cell repertoires in COVID-19. Overall study: Acute-phase and convalescent COVID-19 samples originated in the United States, Italy and Spain. T cells, B-cell-depleted T cells, or PBMCs provided the cDNA or gDNA that served as material.

The chain recombines TRBV23-1 with TRBJ1-2; 9 bases agree with TRBD1. TRBV23-1 is an ORF, and what it does is uncertain. The source material was peripheral blood. The origin of this receptor is a human donor in a cohort sampled during active COVID-19. CDR3 loop: CASSLGQGNYGYTF. CDR3 DNA: TGCGCCAGCAGTTTAGGACAGGGGAACTATGGCTACACCTTC.